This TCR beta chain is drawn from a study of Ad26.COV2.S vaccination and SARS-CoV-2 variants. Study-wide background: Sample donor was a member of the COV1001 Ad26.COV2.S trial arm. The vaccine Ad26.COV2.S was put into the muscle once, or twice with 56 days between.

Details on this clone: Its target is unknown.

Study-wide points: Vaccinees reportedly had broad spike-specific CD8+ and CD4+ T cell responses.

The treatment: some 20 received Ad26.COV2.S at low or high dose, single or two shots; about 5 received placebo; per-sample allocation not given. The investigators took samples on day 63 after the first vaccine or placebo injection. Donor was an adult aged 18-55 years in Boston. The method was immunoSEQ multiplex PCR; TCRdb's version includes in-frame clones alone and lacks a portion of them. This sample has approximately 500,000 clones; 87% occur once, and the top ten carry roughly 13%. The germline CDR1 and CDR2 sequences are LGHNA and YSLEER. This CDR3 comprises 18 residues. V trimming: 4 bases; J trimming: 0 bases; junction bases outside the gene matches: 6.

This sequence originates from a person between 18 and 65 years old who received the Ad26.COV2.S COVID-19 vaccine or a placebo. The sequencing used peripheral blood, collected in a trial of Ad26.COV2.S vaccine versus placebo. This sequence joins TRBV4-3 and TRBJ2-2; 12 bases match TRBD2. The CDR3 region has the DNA TGCGCCAGCAGCCCTAGACTAGCGGGAGCCCCGAACACCGGGGAGCTGTTTTTT. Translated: CASSPRLAGAPNTGELFF.